These 19 T cell receptor beta chains were all obtained from the same sample, sequenced in a study of T cell responses to AZD1222 COVID-19 vaccine (dated by TCRdb to the early 2020s). In the paper's terms, the time point label means: baseline before first vaccination. The library was prepared using the immunoSEQ multiplex PCR assay. The immuneACCESS repertoire file appears here via TCRdb, limited to in-frame rearrangements. These files lack a portion of the clones; in checked studies, under half of the deficit traces to unresolved V genes, and the cause of the others is not known. The sample table records more than 110,000 clones; 90% of these occur just once. Clones ranked in the top ten supply roughly 3.6% of the sample. The specimen was peripheral blood, collected on day 0 of AZD1222 vaccination. Receptor source: an adult in good health.

The chain links TRBV3-1 (or the pseudogene TRBV3-2) to TRBJ1-2; D unclear. Germline CDR1 and CDR2: LGHDT and YNNKEL (reference sequence). This CDR3 is built from 16 residues. With 0 bases removed from V and 0 bases from J, the gap between germline ends came to 11 bases. The CDR3 is CASSQDPGRANYGYTF. The DNA for the CDR3 is TGTGCCAGCAGCCAAGATCCGGGCAGAGCTAACTATGGCTACACCTTC.

In DNA, the CDR3 is TGCGCCAGCAGCTTAGACAGCGCAAATTCACCCCTCCACTTT. Protein product: CASSLDSANSPLHF. The chain is built from TRBV5-1 and TRBJ1-6, with a tentative D call TRBD1 (5 bases). CDR1 SGHRS and CDR2 YFSETQ come from the germline V gene. The CDR3 has 14 amino acids. Deletions cut 2 bases from V and 7 bases from J, with 10 bases between.

This chain joins TRBV5-1 and TRBJ2-7; 7 bases match TRBD2. Unmatched junction bases numbered 11, after V lost 0 bases and J lost 2 bases. The CDR3 is made up of 17 amino acids. The V gene's germline CDR1 is SGHRS and CDR2 YFSETQ. CDR3 DNA: TGCGCCAGCAGCTTGGTAGGCGGGGGAGACGTCGCCTACGAGCAGTACTTC. Its protein is CASSLVGGGDVAYEQYF.

Only one count was recorded for this clone. The chain has TRBV7-9 and TRBJ1-2; perhaps TRBD1 as D (5 bases). CDR3 length: 14 residues. The germline gives CDR1 SEHNR, CDR2 FQNEAQ (reference sequence). V shed 4 bases and J shed 4 bases, with 13 bases lying between them. CDR3 protein: CASSSGLGGYGYTF. CDR3 sequence (DNA): TGTGCCAGCAGCTCTGGGTTGGGGGGCTATGGCTACACCTTC. The complete variable domain, with remaining parts taken from reference TRBV7-9 and TRBJ1-2, reads DTGVSQNPRHKITKRGQNVTFRCDPISEHNRLYWYRQTLGQGPEFLTYFQNEAQLEKSRLLSDRFSAERPKGSFSTLEIQRTEQGDSAMYLCASSSGLGGYGYTFGSGTRLTVV.

The chain uses TRBV13 and TRBJ2-3; D gene ambiguous. CDR3 length: 13 amino acids. Trimming left V 0 bases short and J 0 bases short, with 1 base between. CDR1 is PRHDT, CDR2 FYEKMQ, per germline (reference sequence). The CDR3 nucleotides read TGTGCCAGCAGCTTAGGGAGCACAGATACGCAGTATTTT. This gives the protein CASSLGSTDTQYF.

The chain recombines TRBV23-1 with TRBJ1-3, with D tentatively TRBD1 (6 bases). TRBV23-1 is an ORF, with its function uncertain. CDR3 length equals 18 residues. V gave up 7 bases and J gave up 0 bases, with 22 bases separating them. The chain's CDR3 is CASIPSRGQALSGNTIYF. CDR3 DNA: TGCGCCAGCATTCCTTCCCGGGGGCAGGCCCTCTCTGGAAACACCATATATTTT.

V gene TRBV7-9 combines with J gene TRBJ1-4; 7 nucleotides line up with TRBD1. The germline CDR1 and CDR2 sequences are SEHNR and FQNEAQ (reference sequence). Trimming removed 0 bases from V and 1 base from J; junction bases left unmatched: 5. The CDR3 contains 17 residues. This chain's CDR3 is CASSLAGQKETNEKLFF. CDR3 coding DNA: TGTGCCAGCAGCTTAGCGGGACAGAAGGAAACTAATGAAAAACTGTTTTTT.

The rearrangement uses TRBV15 and TRBJ1-5, with D perhaps matching TRBD1 (5 bases). The CDR3 extends over 16 amino acids. The ends were cut back, 2 bases at V and 5 bases at J, with 16 bases in the middle. Germline CDR1 and CDR2: LNHNV and YYDKDF (reference sequence). CDR3 DNA sequence: TGTGCCACCAGCAGAAGAGACGGGACCAGGGATCAGCCCCAGCATTTT. Translation gives CATSRRDGTRDQPQHF.

The chain is built from TRBV27 and TRBJ2-7; D ambiguous. The CDR3 runs 11 residues. CDR1 is MNHEY, CDR2 SMNVEV, per germline (reference sequence). V was pared by 5 bases and J by 5 bases, with 7 bases between. For the CDR3, the DNA is TGTGCCAGCAGTCTAGGCCACGAGCAGTACTTC. This translates into CASSLGHEQYF.

The chain has TRBV29-1 and TRBJ1-5; D ambiguous. CDR1 SQVTM and CDR2 ANQGSEA come from the germline V gene. Trimming removed 6 bases at V and 1 base at J, with 16 bases between. This CDR3 has 15 residues. In DNA, the CDR3 is TGCAGCGTCATAAGGGAGCCTGGGAGCAATCAGCCCCAGCATTTT. Translated: CSVIREPGSNQPQHF.

The chain recombines TRBV7-9 with TRBJ1-1, with 7 bases identical to TRBD1. Germline values: CDR1 SEHNR, CDR2 FQNEAQ (reference sequence). The V segment lost 5 bases and the J segment 1 base; nucleotides outside the gene matches: 7. The CDR3 sequence is 15 residues long. Here the CDR3 reads CASSQPRQGNTEAFF. The DNA of the CDR3 is TGTGCCAGCAGCCAGCCCCGACAGGGGAACACTGAAGCTTTCTTT.

The J gene is TRBJ1-2, the V gene TRBV24-1; 9 positions agree with TRBD1. The V segment lost 0 bases and the J segment 3 bases; nucleotides outside the gene matches: 13. Germline V CDR1 and CDR2: KGHDR, SFDVKD. CDR3 length equals 19 residues. CDR3 sequence (DNA): TGTGCCACCAGTGATTTGCATACCTCGACTGGGACAGGGCACTATGGCTACACCTTC. Translated: CATSDLHTSTGTGHYGYTF.

The rearrangement links TRBV19 to TRBJ2-2; TRBD1 matches at 8 bases. Germline lookup yields CDR1 LNHDA and CDR2 SQIVND (reference sequence). CDR3 size: 16 residues. Trimming at V came to 5 bases and at J to 0 bases, leaving 5 bases not matched to a gene. Here the CDR3 DNA reads TGTGCCAGTAGTTTTTTACAGGGGGCGAACACCGGGGAGCTGTTTTTT. Translated, it gives CASSFLQGANTGELFF. Full variable domain (outside the CDR3, taken from reference TRBV19 and TRBJ2-2): DGGITQSPKYLFRKEGQNVTLSCEQNLNHDAMYWYRQDPGQGLRLIYYSQIVNDFQKGDIAEGYSVSREKKESFPLTVTSAQKNPTAFYLCASSFLQGANTGELFFGEGSRLTVL.

The CDR3 DNA follows: TGTGCCACCTTGGGGCAGGGAAACTTTCGGAACACTGAAGCTTTCTTT. Translation gives CATLGQGNFRNTEAFF. The chain uses TRBV19 and TRBJ1-1; tentatively, D is TRBD1 (5 bases). V was cut by 10 bases and J by 1 base, with 22 bases left in between. The CDR3 has 16 amino acids. CDR1 is LNHDA and CDR2 is SQIVND in the germline V gene (reference sequence). The entire variable domain, with the rest obtained from reference TRBV19 and TRBJ1-1, is as follows: DGGITQSPKYLFRKEGQNVTLSCEQNLNHDAMYWYRQDPGQGLRLIYYSQIVNDFQKGDIAEGYSVSREKKESFPLTVTSAQKNPTAFYLCATLGQGNFRNTEAFFGQGTRLTVV.

The chain couples TRBV6-5 to TRBJ1-2; 8 nucleotides match TRBD1. Germline lookup yields CDR1 MNHEY and CDR2 SVGAGI. Germline trimming cut 6 bases from V and 6 bases from J; bases unmatched to any gene: 6. This CDR3 spans 13 amino acids. CDR3: CASSRQGMDGYTF. In DNA, the CDR3 is TGTGCCAGCAGCCGACAGGGGATGGATGGCTACACCTTC.

This clone was counted between two and nine times. V gene TRBV11-3 combines with J gene TRBJ2-7, with 7 positions matching TRBD2. The ends lost 0 bases at V and 5 bases at J; junction bases unmatched: 7. This CDR3 comprises 15 residues. Germline CDR1 and CDR2: SGHNT and YENEEA. Written as DNA, the CDR3 is TGTGCCAGCAGCTTAGAGGGCGCGGGAGTACACGAGCAGTACTTC. Amino acid sequence: CASSLEGAGVHEQYF. Using reference TRBV11-3 and TRBJ2-7 for the parts outside the CDR3, the full variable domain is EAGVVQSPRYKIIEKKQPVAFWCNPISGHNTLYWYLQNLGQGPELLIRYENEEAVDDSQLPKDRFSAERLKGVDSTLKIQPAELGDSAVYLCASSLEGAGVHEQYFGPGTRLTVT.

The J gene is TRBJ2-1, the V gene TRBV7-3; the match to TRBD2 covers 12 bases. Unmatched junction bases numbered 7, after V lost 10 bases and J lost 9 bases. The CDR3 length is 13 residues. In germline, CDR1 is SGHTA, CDR2 FQGTGA. CDR3 bases: TGTGCCACCTCTAGCGGGAGGGATGGTGAGCAGTTCTTC. It encodes CATSSGRDGEQFF. Looking up the rest from reference TRBV7-3 and TRBJ2-1 gives the full variable domain: GAGVSQTPSNKVTEKGKYVELRCDPISGHTALYWYRQSLGQGPEFLIYFQGTGAADDSGLPNDRFFAVRPEGSVSTLKIQRTERGDSAVYLCATSSGRDGEQFFGPGTRLTVL.

The chain carries TRBV7-3 and TRBJ2-1; a possible D gene is TRBD2 (6 bases). Per the germline V gene, CDR1 is SGHTA and CDR2 is FQGTGA. The CDR3 is 13 amino acids. V dropped 1 base and J dropped 5 bases, with 6 bases sitting between them. The CDR3 DNA reads TGTGCCAGCAGCTTAAGCGGGAACAATGAGCAGTTCTTC. This codes for CASSLSGNNEQFF.

The V and J genes are TRBV5-1 and TRBJ1-3; 11 bases line up with TRBD1. CDR3 length equals 15 residues. Germline V gives CDR1 SGHRS, CDR2 YFSETQ. The junction had 6 bases not matched to a gene; V was cut back by 5 bases and J by 5 bases. CDR3 loop: CASRATDRGRNTIYF. The CDR3 nucleotides read TGCGCCAGCAGAGCCACGGACAGGGGGCGAAACACCATATATTTT.